This T cell receptor beta chain was obtained from a study of cytomegalovirus exposure and HLA in healthy donors. Study-wide points: Usually a TCR sequence was rare, but some public TCRs were found in many donors. Some V segments, TRBV6-2 and TRBV6-3 among them, were indistinguishable and were therefore excluded.

Nominal health characterized the donors when sampled, though unrecorded immune exposures were likely. Concerning this clone: Its target is unknown.

The PCR had 60 Vbeta and 13 Jbeta primers. Libraries were prepared by immunoSEQ multiplex PCR; TCRdb keeps only in-frame clonotypes and omits some of them. Among about 110,000 clones, roughly 78% were seen once, and the ten largest hold around 1.3%. The germline gives CDR1 SGHTA, CDR2 FQGNSA. This CDR3 spans 14 amino acids. With 5 bases clipped from V and 0 bases from J, the junction kept 3 bases outside the gene matches. This sequence originates from a woman between 25 and 40 years old in good health and CMV-seronegative. The material sequenced was PBMCs. This chain connects TRBV7-2 to TRBJ1-1, with 7 bases lining up with TRBD1. The CDR3 sequence is CASSMDRMNTEAFF. The CDR3 DNA sequence: TGTGCCAGCAGCATGGACAGGATGAACACTGAAGCTTTCTTT. The full variable domain, completed using reference TRBV7-2 and TRBJ1-1, is GAGVSQSPSNKVTEKGKDVELRCDPISGHTALYWYRQSLGQGLEFLIYFQGNSAPDKSGLPSDRFSAERTGGSVSTLTIQRTQQEDSAVYLCASSMDRMNTEAFFGQGTRLTVV.